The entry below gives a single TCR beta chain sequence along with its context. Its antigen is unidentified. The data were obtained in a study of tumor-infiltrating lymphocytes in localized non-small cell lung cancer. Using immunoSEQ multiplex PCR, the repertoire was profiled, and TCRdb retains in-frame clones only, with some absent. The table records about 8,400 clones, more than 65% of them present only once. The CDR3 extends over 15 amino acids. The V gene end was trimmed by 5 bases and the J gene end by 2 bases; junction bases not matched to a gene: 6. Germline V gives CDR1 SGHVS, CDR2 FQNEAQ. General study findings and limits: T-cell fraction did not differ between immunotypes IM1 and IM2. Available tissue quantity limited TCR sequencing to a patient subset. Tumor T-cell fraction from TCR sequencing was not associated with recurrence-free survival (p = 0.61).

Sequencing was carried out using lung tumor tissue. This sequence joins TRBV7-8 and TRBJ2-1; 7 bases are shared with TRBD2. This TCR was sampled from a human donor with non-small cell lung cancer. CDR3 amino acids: CASSLGGGAYNEQFF. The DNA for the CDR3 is TGTGCCAGCAGCCTGGGGGGGGGAGCCTACAATGAGCAGTTCTTC.